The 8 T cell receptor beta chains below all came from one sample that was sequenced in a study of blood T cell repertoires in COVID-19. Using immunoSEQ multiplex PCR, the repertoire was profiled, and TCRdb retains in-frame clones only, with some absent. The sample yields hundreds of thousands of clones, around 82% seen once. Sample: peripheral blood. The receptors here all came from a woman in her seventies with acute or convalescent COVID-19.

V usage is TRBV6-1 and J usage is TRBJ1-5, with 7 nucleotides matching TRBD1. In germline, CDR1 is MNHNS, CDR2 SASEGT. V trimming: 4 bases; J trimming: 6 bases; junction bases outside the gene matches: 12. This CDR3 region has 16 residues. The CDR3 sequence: CASSGTDRQGFQPQHF. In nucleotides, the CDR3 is TGTGCCAGCAGTGGCACTGACAGACAGGGTTTTCAGCCCCAGCATTTT.

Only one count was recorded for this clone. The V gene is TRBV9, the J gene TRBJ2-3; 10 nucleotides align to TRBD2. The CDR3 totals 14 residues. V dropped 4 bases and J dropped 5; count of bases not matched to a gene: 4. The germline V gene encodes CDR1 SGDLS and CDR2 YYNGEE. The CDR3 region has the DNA TGTGCCAGCAGCCCCAGGACTAGCGGAGATACGCAGTATTTT. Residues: CASSPRTSGDTQYF.

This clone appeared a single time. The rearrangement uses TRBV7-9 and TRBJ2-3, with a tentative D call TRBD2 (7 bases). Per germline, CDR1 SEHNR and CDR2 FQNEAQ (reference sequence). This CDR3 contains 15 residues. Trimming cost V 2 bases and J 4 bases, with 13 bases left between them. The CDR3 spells CASSLKRGQADTQYF. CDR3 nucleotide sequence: TGTGCCAGCAGCTTAAAGCGGGGACAAGCAGATACGCAGTATTTT.

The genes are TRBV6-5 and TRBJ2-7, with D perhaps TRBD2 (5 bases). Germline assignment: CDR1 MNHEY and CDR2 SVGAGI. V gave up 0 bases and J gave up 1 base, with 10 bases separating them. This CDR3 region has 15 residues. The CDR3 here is CASSYSSGGSYEQYF. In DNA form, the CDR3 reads TGTGCCAGCAGTTACTCGAGTGGCGGGTCCTACGAGCAGTACTTC.

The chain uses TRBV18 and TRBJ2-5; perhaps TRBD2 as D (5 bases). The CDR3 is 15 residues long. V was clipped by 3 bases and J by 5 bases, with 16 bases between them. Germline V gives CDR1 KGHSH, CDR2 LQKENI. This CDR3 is CASSPSGLSYETQYF. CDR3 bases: TGTGCCAGCTCACCGAGCGGACTGAGTTATGAGACCCAGTACTTC.

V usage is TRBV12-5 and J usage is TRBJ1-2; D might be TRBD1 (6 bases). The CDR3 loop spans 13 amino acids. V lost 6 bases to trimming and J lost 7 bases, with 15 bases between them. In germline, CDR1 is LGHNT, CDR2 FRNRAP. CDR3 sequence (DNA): TGTGCTAGTGGCAACTCAGGGGCGGCTGGCTACACCTTC. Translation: CASGNSGAAGYTF.

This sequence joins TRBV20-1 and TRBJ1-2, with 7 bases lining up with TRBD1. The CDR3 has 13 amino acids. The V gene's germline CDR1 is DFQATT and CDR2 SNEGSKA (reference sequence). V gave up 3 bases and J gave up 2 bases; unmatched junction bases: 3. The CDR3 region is CSASIRGNYGYTF. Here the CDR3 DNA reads TGCAGTGCTAGTATCAGGGGGAACTATGGCTACACCTTC.

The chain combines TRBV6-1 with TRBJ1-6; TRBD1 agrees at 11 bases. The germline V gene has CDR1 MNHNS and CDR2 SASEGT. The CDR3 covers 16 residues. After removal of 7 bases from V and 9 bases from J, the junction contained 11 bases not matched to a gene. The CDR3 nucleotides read TGTGCCAGCATTGAGGACAGGGGGCGGGATGGTTCACCCCTCCACTTT. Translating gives CASIEDRGRDGSPLHF.